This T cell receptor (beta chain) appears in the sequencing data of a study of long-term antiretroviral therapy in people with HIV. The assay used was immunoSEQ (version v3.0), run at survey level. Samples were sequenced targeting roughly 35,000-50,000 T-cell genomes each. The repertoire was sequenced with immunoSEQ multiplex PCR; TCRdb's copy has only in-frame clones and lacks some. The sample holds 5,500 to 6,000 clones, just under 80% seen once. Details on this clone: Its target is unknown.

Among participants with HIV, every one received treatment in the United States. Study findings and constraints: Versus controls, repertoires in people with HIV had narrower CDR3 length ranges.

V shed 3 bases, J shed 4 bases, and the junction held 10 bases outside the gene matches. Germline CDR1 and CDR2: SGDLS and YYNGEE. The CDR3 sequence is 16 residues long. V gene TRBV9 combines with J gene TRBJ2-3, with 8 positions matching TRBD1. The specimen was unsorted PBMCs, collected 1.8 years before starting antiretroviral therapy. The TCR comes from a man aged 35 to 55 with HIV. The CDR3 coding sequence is TGTGCCAGCAGCGAGTCAGGGGGCGGATTTTCAGATACGCAGTATTTT. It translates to CASSESGGGFSDTQYF.